The 5 T cell receptor beta chains presented below share a single source sample, sequenced in a study of T cells in Graves' hyperthyroidism and ophthalmopathy. Researchers amplified the TCR beta CDR3 regions from RNA transcripts. TCR CDR3 underwent first-round RT-PCR with the HTBI primer set. TCRdb passed the multiplex PCR reads through MiXCR, listing each CDR3 protein once. This sample has hundreds of thousands of distinct CDR3 sequences, with around 20% found just once. The sequencing input was blood. The receptors shown here come from a woman aged 50 to 65 with Graves' hyperthyroidism that later progressed to Graves' ophthalmopathy.

This clonotype was picked up one time. This chain connects TRBV18 to TRBJ2-5; TRBD2 might be the D (5 bases). Germline V gene data show CDR1 as KGHSH and CDR2 as LQKENI. Trimming left V 1 base short and J 1 base short, with 10 bases between. The CDR3 is made up of 15 amino acids. In nucleotides, the CDR3 is TGTGCCAGCTCACCACAAGGACGGGGCCAAGAGACCCAGTACTTC. Encoded protein: CASSPQGRGQETQYF.

The genes are TRBV19 and TRBJ1-2; 8 nucleotides agree with TRBD1. There are 15 residues in the CDR3. Germline CDR1 reads LNHDA; CDR2 reads SQIVND (reference sequence). The V and J ends lost 3 bases and 1 base, in that order; junction bases with no gene match: 4. The CDR3 DNA sequence: TGTGCCAGTAGTATTGGGACAGGCGATAACTATGGCTACACCTTC. Amino acid sequence: CASSIGTGDNYGYTF. Drawing the rest from reference TRBV19 and TRBJ1-2, the complete variable domain is DGGITQSPKYLFRKEGQNVTLSCEQNLNHDAMYWYRQDPGQGLRLIYYSQIVNDFQKGDIAEGYSVSREKKESFPLTVTSAQKNPTAFYLCASSIGTGDNYGYTFGSGTRLTVV.

This clonotype was observed a few times. The V call is TRBV7-9, the J call TRBJ2-1, with D uncertain. V lost 3 bases, J lost 2 bases, and 11 bases lay in between. Germline loops: CDR1 SEHNR, CDR2 FQNEAQ (reference sequence). There are 15 residues in the CDR3. The CDR3 sequence is CASSLVSVAYNEQFF. The CDR3 coding sequence is TGTGCCAGCAGCTTGGTGTCGGTAGCCTACAATGAGCAGTTCTTC. Supplemented by reference TRBV7-9 and TRBJ2-1, the full variable domain reads DTGVSQNPRHKITKRGQNVTFRCDPISEHNRLYWYRQTLGQGPEFLTYFQNEAQLEKSRLLSDRFSAERPKGSFSTLEIQRTEQGDSAMYLCASSLVSVAYNEQFFGPGTRLTVL.

This clonotype turned up a few times. The V gene is TRBV10-3, the J gene TRBJ2-2, with D possibly being TRBD2 (5 bases). Per the germline V gene, CDR1 is ENHRY and CDR2 is SYGVKD. With 0 bases removed from V and 5 bases from J, the gap between germline ends came to 7 bases. CDR3 length: 14 amino acids. The CDR3 sequence is CAISESLATGELFF. The DNA of the CDR3 is TGTGCCATCAGTGAGTCGCTAGCTACCGGGGAGCTGTTTTTT.

The V call is TRBV19, the J call TRBJ1-2; 8 nucleotides match TRBD1. V was clipped by 8 bases and J by 5 bases; unmatched bases: 7. CDR1 is LNHDA, CDR2 SQIVND, per germline (reference sequence). The CDR3 is 13 amino acids. CDR3 residues: CASCSGTGYGYTF. CDR3 bases: TGTGCCAGTTGCTCCGGGACAGGATATGGCTACACCTTC.